The 8 T cell receptor beta chains below all came from one sample that was sequenced in a study of immune characterization of retroperitoneal liposarcoma. TCRdb used MiXCR to reprocess the PCR reads, holding one entry per CDR3 protein. The table lists 10,000 or so distinct CDR3 sequences, roughly 26% of them singletons. Sequencing input: tumor tissue. The source of these receptors is a male donor with retroperitoneal liposarcoma.

This chain joins TRBV7-3 and TRBJ2-3; 10 positions agree with TRBD2. After removal of 5 bases from V and 2 bases from J, the junction contained 7 bases not matched to a gene. The CDR3 totals 16 residues. Per germline, CDR1 SGHTA and CDR2 FQGTGA. CDR3 DNA: TGTGCCAGCAGCGGGAGCGGGGGGGCCGCCACAGATACGCAGTATTTT. It is translated as CASSGSGGAATDTQYF.

This clonotype is medium-sized by share. The chain uses TRBV6-1 and TRBJ1-6; no definite D call. Trimming pared 3 bases from V and 8 bases from J, leaving 5 bases between. Germline loops: CDR1 MNHNS, CDR2 SASEGT. The CDR3 has 12 residues. The CDR3 is CASSDRYSPLHF. DNA for the CDR3: TGTGCCAGCAGTGACAGGTATTCACCCCTCCACTTT.

This clonotype showed up many times. The rearrangement links TRBV7-8 to TRBJ2-4; 7 bases fit TRBD2. J was trimmed by 3 bases and V by 0 bases; bases with no gene match: 5. CDR1 is SGHVS, CDR2 FQNEAQ, per germline. CDR3 size: 16 residues. The CDR3 bases are TGTGCCAGCAGCTTAGCGGGAGGGGTCCTCAAAAACATTCAGTACTTC. Translated, it gives CASSLAGGVLKNIQYF.

By its share, this clonotype is medium-sized. The chain links TRBV7-6 to TRBJ2-5, with 9 bases aligning to TRBD1. The CDR3 is 16 amino acids. The germline CDR1 and CDR2 sequences are SGHVS and FNYEAQ. V shed 0 bases and J 1 base; nucleotides not matched to a gene: 3. The CDR3 loop reads CASSLAGTGRQETQYF. CDR3 DNA: TGTGCCAGCAGCTTAGCCGGGACAGGGCGCCAAGAGACCCAGTACTTC.

CDR3 sequence: CASSHVGGAGNEQFF. In DNA, the CDR3 is TGTGCCAGCAGCCACGTCGGGGGGGCAGGCAATGAGCAGTTCTTC. The chain links TRBV14 to TRBJ2-1; 8 nucleotides agree with TRBD2. Germline assignment: CDR1 SGHDN and CDR2 FVKESK. Losses at the gene ends were 3 bases for V and 6 bases for J; bases not matched to a gene: 7. The CDR3 runs to 15 residues. Together with reference TRBV14 and TRBJ2-1, the CDR3 gives the full variable domain: EAGVTQFPSHSVIEKGQTVTLRCDPISGHDNLYWYRRVMGKEIKFLLHFVKESKQDESGMPNNRFLAERTGGTYSTLKVQPAELEDSGVYFCASSHVGGAGNEQFFGPGTRLTVL.

This clonotype was seen many times. The rearrangement joins TRBV7-9 to TRBJ1-1, with 7 bases aligning to TRBD1. The trim removed 6 bases at V and 1 base at J, leaving 8 bases unmatched. The CDR3 is made up of 15 amino acids. Germline lookup yields CDR1 SEHNR and CDR2 FQNEAQ (reference sequence). The CDR3 reads CASRMDRSKNTEAFF. CDR3 coding DNA: TGTGCCAGCAGGATGGACAGGTCGAAGAACACTGAAGCTTTCTTT.

This clonotype is medium-sized. The chain employs TRBV7-9 and TRBJ2-1; a possible D gene is TRBD2 (5 bases). V was trimmed by 5 bases and J by 13 bases, leaving 18 bases between them. The CDR3 has 13 amino acids. Germline V gene lookup returns CDR1 SEHNR and CDR2 FQNEAQ (reference sequence). DNA for the CDR3: TGTGCCAGCAGCAGGACGGGGTCAGAGACCCAGTTCTTC. Amino acids: CASSRTGSETQFF.

V gene TRBV4-3 combines with J gene TRBJ1-2, with 11 bases identical to TRBD1. Losses at the gene ends were 1 base for V and 7 bases for J; bases not matched to a gene: 2. The CDR3 has 14 residues. From germline, CDR1 is LGHNA and CDR2 YSLEER. Here the CDR3 DNA reads TGCGCCAGCAGCCAAGGGGACAGGGGGGTTGGCTACACCTTC. Amino acids: CASSQGDRGVGYTF.